This T cell receptor beta chain was recorded in a study of CXCR3-negative and CXCR3-positive naive CD8 T cells. Study outcomes and limitations: Hydrophobicity was higher for TRB CDR3s found in CXCR3-positive naive cells than in CXCR3-negative naive cells. Diversity was high in both naive subsets and much lower in memory cells. Memory, not naive, CXCR3-negative and CXCR3-positive cells differed in TRBV-TRBJ usage.

Germline V gene sequence: CDR1 LGHDT, CDR2 YNNKEL (reference sequence). CDR3 size: 16 residues. The libraries of TRB cDNA were constructed through 5' RACE using UMI labels. With the 5' RACE reads reprocessed, TCRdb shows one record per CDR3 protein and no DNA. This sample's table has under 8,000 distinct CDR3 sequences. On this clonotype itself: The antigen remains unidentified.

This receptor was obtained from a human donor in good health. Some clones in this sample may be carry-over from other donors' samples. This sequence joins TRBV3-1 and TRBJ1-1. Sample: naive CXCR3+ CD8+ T cells from blood. Sample subset: CD45RO-CCR7+CD27+CD95- naive CD8+ T cells expressing CXCR3 (TNR3+). The CDR3 sequence is CASSRPFRGVDTEAFF.